Listed here is a single T cell receptor beta chain. This specimen belongs to a study of regulatory T cells in long-lasting Graves disease. In building TCR beta libraries, iRepertoire HTBI primers were used together with Arm-PCR of CDR3 regions. MiXCR, applied by TCRdb to the multiplex PCR reads, yields one record per CDR3 protein. The sample consists of about 290,000 distinct CDR3 sequences, 20% to 25% of them appearing once. The time point denotes: persistent/refractory GD, antithyroid drugs over 5 years with positive TRAb. Extracted PBMC RNA gave rise to the TCR library. The specimen was peripheral blood mononuclear cells (PBMCs), collected when the disease was refractory, from a patient treated with antithyroid drugs. This receptor was identified in a female donor with Graves disease.

In nucleotides, the CDR3 is TGTGCCAGCTCACTGATAAATAGCAATCAGCCCCAGCATTTT. Its protein product is CASSLINSNQPQHF. This chain uses TRBV18 with TRBJ1-5; D is unresolved. CDR1 is KGHSH and CDR2 is LQKENI in the germline V gene. With 4 bases removed from V and 0 bases from J, the gap between germline ends came to 7 bases. This CDR3 spans 14 amino acids.